This T cell receptor beta chain originates from a study of blood T cell repertoires in COVID-19 (dated by TCRdb to between 2020 and 2021). Describing the broader study: The collaborator samples originated in the United States, Italy and Spain and spanned the acute and convalescent phases of COVID-19. The prospective study material was composed of cDNA or gDNA derived from T cells, B-cell-depleted T cells, or PBMCs. Deeply sampled blood TCRbeta repertoires from subjects exposed to, actively infected with, or recovered from COVID-19 were included in the dataset. The repertoires were released in a freely available public database meant as a resource for research on the immune response to SARS-CoV-2. The samples were drawn from the first 160 participants of the ongoing ImmuneRACE study and from under 1,500 subjects provided by 6 global collaborators. A de-identified subject ID, COVID-19 status, age in years and sex were almost always included in the sample metadata. HLA class I and class II types, where available, came from metadata supplied by the sample provider rather than from assay-based typing.

In the prospective study, participants were about 18 to 95 years old, resided in approximately 25 geographic areas of the United States, and were enrolled through a virtual design. In the prospective study, cohorts were assigned on the basis of participant-reported clinical history obtained from a screening survey and a study questionnaire. Exposed participants had been in contact with someone with a PCR-confirmed or clinician-diagnosed COVID-19 case within 2 weeks of study entry. Each participant in the prospective study had whole blood, serum and a nasopharyngeal or oropharyngeal swab collected by mobile phlebotomists. Additional blood draws and questionnaires over an approximately 2-month period could optionally be provided by prospective study participants. Blood samples from the prospective study were shipped frozen or at room temperature prior to DNA extraction. The immunoSEQ Assay, a bias-controlled multiplex PCR, was used to amplify TCRbeta CDR3 regions from genomic DNA. In the original analysis: The number of nucleated cells in each sample was estimated by amplification of reference gene primers within the assay. Sequence reads were collapsed and filtered to measure the absolute abundance of every unique TCRbeta CDR3 rearrangement. For each sample, productive Simpson clonality was calculated as the square root of Simpson's diversity index over productive rearrangements. TCRdb holds this immuneACCESS table with in-frame rearrangements only. Some clones are missing; in checked studies, unresolved V genes explain under half, and the rest has no known cause. The V and J calls and clone size come from that table; D and trimming were worked out from the DNA. This sample holds 250,000 or so clones; approximately 89% were observed only once. The ten largest account for 3.1% of the sample.

The CDR3 goes from the cysteine to the phenylalanine over 14 residues. Only the CDR3 part of the read is kept: 42 bases, read in frame from the first base. V gives up 1 base and J gives up 2 bases, and the segment between their germline ends measures 8 bases. Based on the germline V gene (reference sequence), the CDR1 and CDR2 sequences are SEHNR and FQNEAQ. On the study overall, not on this receptor specifically: The quantity of clinical and demographic metadata differed by source and by participant and was supplied without curation.

With regard to this clone: Its antigen is unknown. Base qualities are not recorded, but no much larger clone differs from it by a single base.

Sequencing was carried out using PBMCs or T cells enriched from blood (not recorded which). The sequence joins TRBV7-9 to TRBJ1-2; tentative D gene TRBD1, with 5 bases matching. The source of this sequence is a woman aged 40 to 49 who had been exposed to COVID-19. The sequence in DNA is TGTGCCAGCAGCTTAGTAGGGGTCAACTATGGCTACACCTTC. Translation gives CASSLVGVNYGYTF.